Listed below are T cell receptor beta chains from one sample, sequenced in a study of T-cell reconstitution after alpha-beta-depleted transplantation in children. In TCRdb, the PCR reads were re-called with MiXCR into one record per CDR3 protein. Of tens of thousands of distinct CDR3 sequences listed, approximately 10% were seen once; the top ten hold approximately 23%. The source material was PBMCs from the stem cell graft donor, sampled from the stem cell graft. All receptors come from a human donor who donated a stem cell graft to a child with chronic granulomatous disease. The CDR3 runs from the conserved cysteine through the conserved F or W. The D gene is left open where the match is weak. Clone size, where shown, is once, few, many, or a class for clones that have expanded.

J gene | V gene | D gene | clone size | CDR3 protein | CDR3 DNA
TRBJ2-7 | TRBV3-1 | NA | many | CATGTGLNEQYF | TGTGCCACCGGAACAGGGTTAAACGAGCAGTACTTC
TRBJ1-6 | TRBV28 | NA | many | CASSLGHEFSDSPLHF | TGTGCCAGCAGTTTGGGACATGAATTTTCAGATTCACCCCTCCACTTT
TRBJ2-6 | TRBV29-1 | NA | many | CSVDSGPGANGLTF | TGCAGCGTTGATTCGGGCCCTGGGGCCAACGGCCTGACTTTC
TRBJ1-2 | TRBV27 | NA | many | CASGALAEVYGYTF | TGTGCCAGCGGCGCGTTGGCTGAGGTCTATGGCTACACCTTC
TRBJ1-1 | TRBV7-8 | NA | many | CASSLQGRNTEAFF | TGTGCCAGCAGCTTGCAGGGTCGGAACACTGAAGCTTTCTTT
TRBJ1-2 | TRBV4-3 | NA | once | CASSQDGAEGYGYTF | TGCGCCAGCAGCCAAGATGGGGCGGAGGGATACGGCTACACCTTC
TRBJ2-7 | TRBV24-1 | NA | many | CATMSGGTGFHEQYF | TGTGCCACAATGTCGGGGGGGACAGGGTTCCACGAGCAGTACTTC
TRBJ2-7 | TRBV25-1 | NA | many | CASSEHREPYEQYF | TGTGCCAGCAGTGAACATCGGGAGCCCTACGAGCAGTACTTC
TRBJ1-5 | TRBV3-1 | NA | many | CASSQGLTVGSNQPQHF | TGTGCCAGCAGCCAAGGCCTCACGGTGGGCAGCAATCAGCCCCAGCATTTT
TRBJ1-1 | TRBV28 | NA | many | CASSFLREGNTEAFF | TGTGCCAGCAGTTTCCTCAGGGAAGGGAACACTGAAGCTTTCTTT
TRBJ1-5 | TRBV20-1 | NA | many | CSARSAHQPQHF | TGCAGTGCTAGATCTGCTCATCAGCCCCAGCATTTT
TRBJ2-2 | TRBV5-1 | NA | many | CASSPVRRSSGELFF | TGCGCCAGCAGCCCTGTAAGACGGTCCTCCGGGGAGCTGTTTTTT
TRBJ1-5 | TRBV9 | NA | many | CASSLSGRSNQPQHF | TGTGCCAGCAGCTTATCGGGACGCAGTAATCAGCCCCAGCATTTT
TRBJ1-5 | TRBV7-2 | TRBD1 | many | CASSLTGTGRNQPQHF | TGTGCCAGCAGTCTCACCGGGACAGGGAGGAATCAGCCCCAGCATTTT
TRBJ2-5 | TRBV20-1 | TRBD1 | many | CSASRGPAETQYF | TGCAGTGCTAGTAGGGGGCCAGCGGAGACCCAGTACTTC
TRBJ1-3 | TRBV7-3 | NA | few | CASSLDFGNTIYF | TGTGCCAGCAGCTTGGATTTCGGAAACACCATATATTTT
TRBJ2-1 | TRBV19 | NA | many | CATRGRAGEQFF | TGTGCCACCAGGGGTAGGGCAGGTGAGCAGTTCTTC
TRBJ2-1 | TRBV7-9 | NA | NA | CASSRATGTYNEQFF | TGTGCCAGCAGCCGGGCGACGGGTACCTACAATGAGCAGTTCTTC
TRBJ1-2 | TRBV12-3/TRBV12-4 | TRBD1 | many | CASSPEDRGNLDGYTF | TGTGCCAGCAGTCCTGAGGACAGGGGGAATCTGGATGGCTACACCTTC